This T cell receptor beta chain was recovered during a study of coeliac disease. Remarks on this clone: Its antigen is as yet unknown.

General study points: Active celiac intraepithelial and lamina propria samples had lower TRB and TRG clonality than control samples.

V gave up 5 bases and J gave up 1 base; unmatched junction bases: 5. CDR1 MNHNS and CDR2 SASEGT come from the germline V gene. CDR3 length: 15 residues. The method was immunoSEQ multiplex PCR; TCRdb's version includes in-frame clones alone and lacks a portion of them. The sample consists of roughly 4,600 clones, less than 75% of them appearing once. The sequence was obtained from a man younger than 30 with celiac disease on a gluten-free diet. Sequenced: lymphocytes from the gut lamina propria. This rearrangement joins TRBV6-1 to TRBJ2-4, with 7 bases lining up with TRBD1. The CDR3 sequence: CASSSPQGAKNIQYF. In DNA form, the CDR3 reads TGTGCCAGCAGTTCACCACAGGGGGCCAAAAACATTCAGTACTTC.